Listed here are 28 T cell receptor beta chains from one sample, sequenced in a study of T cells after yellow fever vaccination. TCRdb reprocessed the 5' RACE reads with MiXCR, giving one entry per CDR3 protein. The sample contains some 200,000 distinct CDR3 sequences, around 10% of which appear only once. The sequencing used CD8+ T cells sorted from PBMCs, collected 15 days after the yellow fever booster vaccination. The origin of the receptors is a man aged 18 to 35 who received the YFV17D yellow fever vaccine.

This clonotype was counted between two and nine times. The chain employs TRBV7-9 and TRBJ2-3, with 10 nucleotides matching TRBD2. This CDR3 is built from 15 residues. The V gene end was trimmed by 8 bases and the J gene end by 5 bases; junction bases not matched to a gene: 10. Germline V gene data show CDR1 as SEHNR and CDR2 as FQNEAQ (reference sequence). For the CDR3, the DNA is TGTGCCAGCCATTCCGGGACTAGCGTGGGAGATACGCAGTATTTT. Its translation is CASHSGTSVGDTQYF.

This chain links TRBV4-1 with TRBJ2-2, with D hard to call. CDR1 MGHRA and CDR2 YSYEKL come from the germline V gene. V was clipped by 1 base and J by 4 bases, with 13 bases between them. There are 16 residues in the CDR3. CDR3 DNA sequence: TGCGCCAGCAGCCAAGGCGAGGCTCGAGTCACCGGGGAGCTGTTTTTT. Translation: CASSQGEARVTGELFF.

This clonotype was recorded a few times. The chain recombines TRBV29-1 with TRBJ2-7, with 7 bases identical to TRBD1. The CDR3 consists of 12 residues. Trimming at V came to 4 bases and at J to 5 bases, leaving 5 bases not matched to a gene. The germline gives CDR1 SQVTM, CDR2 ANQGSEA. CDR3 sequence: CSVGQGFDEQYF. The CDR3, as DNA: TGCAGCGTTGGACAGGGCTTCGACGAGCAGTACTTC.

The V call is TRBV6-6, the J call TRBJ2-3, with TRBD2 matching over 9 bases. V gave up 6 bases and J gave up 6 bases; unmatched junction bases: 10. CDR1 and CDR2 from the germline V gene are MNHNY and SVGAGI (reference sequence). The CDR3 totals 15 residues. CDR3 sequence (DNA): TGTGCCAGCAGAAGCCGGCTAGCGGGGCGGGATACGCAGTATTTT. Residues: CASRSRLAGRDTQYF.

The chain employs TRBV10-2 and TRBJ2-1; D gene unclear. Germline V gene lookup returns CDR1 WSHSY and CDR2 SAAADI. The V end was cut by 1 base, the J end by 8 bases, with 12 bases between. The CDR3 runs 14 residues. CDR3 residues: CASSELSIADEQFF. The CDR3, as DNA: TGCGCCAGCAGTGAGTTGTCTATAGCCGATGAGCAGTTCTTC.

The rearrangement links TRBV29-1 to TRBJ2-2; D possibly corresponds to TRBD1 (7 bases). This CDR3 has 14 amino acids. V was shortened by 3 bases and J by 5 bases, with 13 bases between the two germline ends. Germline assignment: CDR1 SQVTM and CDR2 ANQGSEA. The CDR3 sequence is CSVEEGARTGELFF. The DNA for the CDR3 is TGCAGCGTTGAGGAGGGGGCGCGTACCGGGGAGCTGTTTTTT.

V and J are TRBV12-3 or TRBV12-4 and TRBJ2-3, with D perhaps matching TRBD1 or TRBD2 (5 bases each). Trimming cost V 5 bases and J 1 base, with 13 bases left between them. This CDR3 spans 15 amino acids. CDR3 sequence reads: CASSAGTVGTDTQYF. For the CDR3, the DNA is TGTGCCAGCAGTGCAGGGACGGTTGGCACAGATACGCAGTATTTT.

In its sample, this clonotype was seen a few times. V usage is TRBV12-3 or TRBV12-4 and J usage is TRBJ2-6; perhaps D is TRBD1 or TRBD2 (6 bases each). The V end was cut by 7 bases, the J end by 4 bases, with 11 bases between. There are 14 residues in the CDR3. The CDR3 bases are TGTGCCAGCACCAGGGGAGGCGGGGCCAACGTCCTGACTTTC. It codes for CASTRGGGANVLTF.

This clonotype was seen only a few times. The genes are TRBV5-4 and TRBJ2-1; 9 nucleotides align to TRBD1. The CDR3 runs 15 residues. CDR1 and CDR2 from the germline V gene are SGHNT and YYREEE (reference sequence). J lost 8 bases, V lost 6 bases, and 12 bases had no gene match. The CDR3 DNA sequence: TGTGCCAGCACCAGGGAGGGACAGGGCTCATATGAGCAGTTCTTC. Translating it yields CASTREGQGSYEQFF.

This clonotype appeared a few times. J is TRBJ2-3 and V is TRBV5-5; D possibly corresponds to TRBD2 (7 bases). Germline assignment: CDR1 SGHKS and CDR2 YYEKEE (reference sequence). V gave up 0 bases and J gave up 1 base, with 12 bases separating them. This CDR3 spans 16 amino acids. The CDR3 loop reads CASSLVWGGRTDTQYF. CDR3 DNA sequence: TGTGCCAGCAGCTTGGTTTGGGGGGGCCGCACAGATACGCAGTATTTT. Using reference TRBV5-5 and TRBJ2-3 for the parts outside the CDR3, the full variable domain is DAGVTQSPTHLIKTRGQQVTLRCSPISGHKSVSWYQQVLGQGPQFIFQYYEKEERGRGNFPDRFSARQFPNYSSELNVNALLLGDSALYLCASSLVWGGRTDTQYFGPGTRLTVL.

This clonotype was observed at least ten times. This chain joins TRBV4-1 and TRBJ2-3, with 7 bases that match TRBD2. CDR3 length: 15 residues. Unmatched junction bases numbered 4, after V lost 1 base and J lost 3 bases. Germline V lookup: CDR1 MGHRA, CDR2 YSYEKL. The CDR3 nucleotides read TGCGCCAGCAGCCAAGTCCAAGCGGGGACAGATACGCAGTATTTT. Residues: CASSQVQAGTDTQYF.

The chain uses TRBV24-1 and TRBJ1-5; D uncertain. Germline CDR1 is KGHDR and CDR2 is SFDVKD. The CDR3 runs to 13 residues. The ends were cut back, 1 base at V and 8 bases at J, with 8 bases in the middle. The DNA for the CDR3 is TGTGCCACCAGTGATTTTGTTGGGGAGCCCCAGCATTTT. The encoded protein is CATSDFVGEPQHF.

DNA of the CDR3: TGTGCCAGCAGCCAAGCCCTTCGGGGGAAGAAAAACTATGGCTACACCTTC. Translation: CASSQALRGKKNYGYTF. The V call is TRBV4-2, the J call TRBJ1-2, with a weak D call TRBD1 (5 bases). The CDR3 spans 17 residues. Trimming removed 1 base at V and 2 bases at J, with 17 bases between. Germline lookup yields CDR1 LGHNA and CDR2 YNFKEQ.

J is TRBJ1-2 and V is TRBV27, with D uncertain. The germline V and J ends were trimmed by 0 bases and 8 bases, with 16 bases remaining between them. The CDR3 runs 15 residues. The germline gives CDR1 MNHEY, CDR2 SMNVEV (reference sequence). CDR3 DNA sequence: TGTGCCAGCAGTTTATCCGGCGGGCCAGGCTCCGGCTACACCTTC. Amino acid sequence: CASSLSGGPGSGYTF.

The chain recombines TRBV9 with TRBJ2-3; TRBD1 matches at 8 bases. V was clipped by 2 bases and J by 6 bases; unmatched bases: 8. The CDR3 is 15 amino acids. Germline CDR1 SGDLS, CDR2 YYNGEE. The CDR3 here is CASSVPGGVLDTQYF. The CDR3 region has the DNA TGTGCCAGCAGCGTCCCAGGGGGCGTTTTGGATACGCAGTATTTT.

This rearrangement joins TRBV10-3 to TRBJ1-1, with 7 bases aligning to TRBD1. The CDR3 is made up of 12 amino acids. Germline-derived CDR1 and CDR2 are ENHRY and SYGVKD. J lost 5 bases, V lost 10 bases, and 7 bases had no gene match. DNA for the CDR3: TGTGCCACCCAGGGGGTAGAGACTGAAGCTTTCTTT. As protein: CATQGVETEAFF.

A few counts support this clonotype. The rearrangement joins TRBV27 to TRBJ2-7; perhaps TRBD2 as D (6 bases). Germline V lookup: CDR1 MNHEY, CDR2 SMNVEV (reference sequence). The CDR3 totals 13 residues. With 3 bases removed from V and 4 bases from J, the gap between germline ends came to 10 bases. The CDR3 region is CASSFRGGYEQYV. As DNA, the CDR3 is TGTGCCAGCAGTTTCCGTGGAGGGTACGAGCAGTACGTC.

This clonotype was counted between two and nine times. The chain links TRBV7-8 to TRBJ1-4; D is possibly TRBD1 (5 bases). Germline V gene sequence: CDR1 SGHVS, CDR2 FQNEAQ. There are 18 residues in the CDR3. Between the trimmed V and J ends, which lost 2 bases and 0 bases, there was a span of 16 bases. CDR3 DNA: TGTGCCAGCAGCTTAAATTCTCATCGACAGTCAACTAATGAAAAACTGTTTTTT. Translation: CASSLNSHRQSTNEKLFF.

This clonotype was picked up a small number of times. The V call is TRBV7-9, the J call TRBJ1-2; D call uncertain. Trimming removed 6 bases at V and 5 bases at J, with 10 bases between. Germline CDR1 reads SEHNR; CDR2 reads FQNEAQ (reference sequence). This CDR3 has 12 residues. CDR3 region: CASRKGEYGYTF. CDR3 nucleotide sequence: TGTGCCAGCAGAAAGGGTGAATATGGCTACACCTTC.

This clonotype showed up many times. V is TRBV6-6 and J is TRBJ2-4; no definite D call. CDR1 and CDR2 from the germline V gene are MNHNY and SVGAGI (reference sequence). There are 14 residues in the CDR3. The V gene lost 6 bases and the J gene lost 5 bases, with 14 bases spanning the gap. The CDR3 DNA reads as TGTGCCAGCAGCTTATCCTACACGGAAAACATTCAGTACTTC. This codes for CASSLSYTENIQYF.

This chain connects TRBV7-9 to TRBJ2-7; D is possibly TRBD1 or TRBD2 (6 bases each). This CDR3 has 15 amino acids. Deletions cut 5 bases from V and 3 bases from J, with 17 bases between. Germline values: CDR1 SEHNR, CDR2 FQNEAQ (reference sequence). The CDR3: CASSPGAGQDYEQYF. The CDR3 DNA reads as TGTGCCAGCAGCCCGGGGGCGGGACAAGACTACGAGCAGTACTTC.

V usage is TRBV6-1 and J usage is TRBJ1-4; D not resolved. The CDR3 contains 14 residues. Germline CDR1 and CDR2: MNHNS and SASEGT. With 2 bases removed from V and 6 bases from J, the gap between germline ends came to 10 bases. Here the CDR3 reads CASSEPSDHEKLFF. The CDR3 bases are TGTGCCAGCAGTGAACCCAGCGATCATGAAAAACTGTTTTTT.

This clonotype was seen ten or more times. The chain employs TRBV6-1 and TRBJ2-5; D tentatively fits TRBD1 or TRBD2 (5 bases each). Germline-derived CDR1 and CDR2 are MNHNS and SASEGT. CDR3 size: 15 residues. V was pared by 4 bases and J by 5 bases, with 17 bases between. The CDR3 here is CASSGSDGGAETQYF. In nucleotides, the CDR3 is TGTGCCAGCAGTGGATCCGATGGGGGTGCGGAGACCCAGTACTTC.

This chain joins TRBV12-3 or TRBV12-4 and TRBJ2-2, with 7 bases lining up with TRBD1. This CDR3 has 15 amino acids. With V trimmed by 5 bases and J by 0 bases, 3 bases remained unmatched. CDR3 DNA: TGTGCCAGCAGTGACAGGGCCGCGAACACCGGGGAGCTGTTTTTT. As protein: CASSDRAANTGELFF.

The V gene is TRBV9, the J gene TRBJ1-5, with D tentatively TRBD1 (5 bases). The germline gives CDR1 SGDLS, CDR2 YYNGEE. V lost 0 bases to trimming and J lost 3 bases, with 7 bases between them. This CDR3 region has 14 residues. The CDR3 DNA reads TGTGCCAGCAGCGTAGAAGGGGTCAATCAGCCCCAGCATTTT. It specifies CASSVEGVNQPQHF.

The gene calls are TRBV18 and TRBJ2-7; TRBD1 is a possible D gene (5 bases). The CDR3 runs to 13 residues. Deletions cut 10 bases from V and 3 bases from J, with 16 bases between. Germline-derived CDR1 and CDR2 are KGHSH and LQKENI. The CDR3 DNA sequence: TGTGCCACCAGGGCAGGGATTAGCTACGAGCAGTACGTC. Protein sequence: CATRAGISYEQYV.

Only a few counts were recorded for this clonotype. A much larger clonotype is one base distant, so this may be a read error. The V call is TRBV7-3, the J call TRBJ2-3; the match to TRBD2 covers 11 bases. This CDR3 region has 16 residues. V dropped 2 bases and J dropped 2; count of bases not matched to a gene: 3. From germline, CDR1 is SGHTA and CDR2 FQGTGA. CDR3 protein: CASSLLAGGHTDTQYF. The DNA for the CDR3 is TGTGCCAGCAGCTTACTAGCGGGGGGACACACAGATACGCAGTATTTT.

The sample holds a few counts of this clonotype. The chain has TRBV5-5 and TRBJ2-7; a possible D gene is TRBD2 (5 bases). The germline CDR1 and CDR2 sequences are SGHKS and YYEKEE (reference sequence). The V and J ends lost 6 bases and 7 bases respectively, with 11 bases between them. The CDR3 is 11 residues long. Here the CDR3 reads CASTGGREQYF. In DNA form, the CDR3 reads TGTGCCAGCACTGGAGGCCGGGAGCAGTACTTC.